The clone carrying this T cell receptor (beta chain) appeared a few times. What it binds is not known. V was clipped by 4 bases and J by 5 bases, with 14 bases between them. The CDR3 spans 13 residues. CDR1 is GTSNPN and CDR2 is SVGIG in the germline V gene (reference sequence). Any symptoms of ophthalmopathy came after the first hyperthyroidism diagnosis, from which the blood sample dates. PBMCs were sourced from more than 7.5 ml fresh peripheral blood. The data were obtained in a study of T cells in Graves' hyperthyroidism and ophthalmopathy. Study conclusions and caveats: Ophthalmopathy was separated from stable hyperthyroidism by a 13 V-J model. Clonotypes that were expanded in thyroid above 0.001 mostly appeared in blood too.

TCR beta CDR3 sequences were amplified from RNA transcripts. Primed by the HTBI set, a first-round RT-PCR was run on the TCR CDR3. TCRdb called the multiplex PCR reads again in MiXCR, with one record for every CDR3 protein. The sample shows over 700,000 distinct CDR3 sequences, 15% to 20% of them seen only once. The specimen sequenced was blood. This chain joins TRBV30 and TRBJ2-5, with a tentative D call TRBD1 (6 bases). The source of this sequence is a woman aged 45-59 years with Graves' hyperthyroidism that later progressed to Graves' ophthalmopathy. CDR3 loop: CAWTTGFGETQYF. The CDR3, as DNA: TGTGCCTGGACTACAGGGTTCGGGGAGACCCAGTACTTC.